The 20 T cell receptor beta chains in this list originate from one sample, sequenced in a study of T cell repertoires in cytomegalovirus infection. TCRdb fed the reads into MiXCR, producing one record per CDR3 protein. The sample has just over 450,000 distinct CDR3 sequences; under 45% are singletons. The antigens of these receptors remain unknown. The sequenced sample was cultured PBMCs, obtained from culture after CMV antigen stimulation. These receptors came from a human donor in good health (CMV status not recorded). Some clones in this sample may be carry-over from other donors' samples.

This clonotype was detected only a few times. The chain recombines TRBV27 with TRBJ1-5; D is undetermined. CDR1 and CDR2 (germline): MNHEY, SMNVEV (reference sequence). This CDR3 has 11 residues. The ends were cut back, 4 bases at V and 6 bases at J, with 4 bases in the middle. CDR3 nucleotides: TGTGCCAGCAGTTCGGGTCAGCCCCAGCATTTT. Amino acids: CASSSGQPQHF.

The rearrangement joins TRBV7-2 to TRBJ2-1; no definite D call. The germline V and J ends were trimmed by 4 bases and 5 bases, with 15 bases remaining between them. The germline CDR1 and CDR2 sequences are SGHTA and FQGNSA. This CDR3 has 15 residues. The CDR3 region has the DNA TGTGCCAGCAGCTCGCCGGGTGTCCGGCACAATGAGCAGTTCTTC. Encoded protein: CASSSPGVRHNEQFF. The complete variable domain, with remaining parts taken from reference TRBV7-2 and TRBJ2-1, reads GAGVSQSPSNKVTEKGKDVELRCDPISGHTALYWYRQSLGQGLEFLIYFQGNSAPDKSGLPSDRFSAERTGGSVSTLTIQRTQQEDSAVYLCASSSPGVRHNEQFFGPGTRLTVL.

The chain combines TRBV12-3 or TRBV12-4 with TRBJ1-4, with 7 bases aligning to TRBD1. V trimming: 5 bases; J trimming: 7 bases; junction bases outside the gene matches: 10. The CDR3 has 15 residues. This chain's CDR3 is CASSPRGGGLEKLFF. The DNA of the CDR3 is TGTGCCAGCAGTCCCCGTGGAGGGGGCCTTGAAAAACTGTTTTTT.

The J gene is TRBJ2-7, the V gene TRBV27, with TRBD2 matching over 8 bases. The CDR3 spans 14 residues. The germline gives CDR1 MNHEY, CDR2 SMNVEV (reference sequence). V dropped 5 bases and J dropped 2; count of bases not matched to a gene: 5. The DNA of the CDR3 is TGTGCCAGCAGTACGGGACTAGGGGCCTACGAGCAGTACTTC. Translated: CASSTGLGAYEQYF.

The chain carries TRBV20-1 and TRBJ2-3; unclear D gene. The CDR3 consists of 16 residues. V lost 3 bases and J 0 bases, leaving 16 bases between the germline ends. Germline V CDR1 and CDR2: DFQATT, SNEGSKA (reference sequence). The CDR3, as DNA: TGCAGTGCTAGTGATTACTTGGGATCTAGCACAGATACGCAGTATTTT. Translation: CSASDYLGSSTDTQYF.

The rearrangement links TRBV5-4 to TRBJ1-4; D remains unclear. The ends were cut back, 4 bases at V and 4 bases at J, with 11 bases in the middle. Germline lookup yields CDR1 SGHNT and CDR2 YYREEE (reference sequence). The CDR3 extends over 14 amino acids. The CDR3 loop is CASSTGPDNEKLFF. The DNA of the CDR3 is TGTGCCAGCAGCACCGGGCCCGATAATGAAAAACTGTTTTTT.

In this sample, this clonotype turned up a few times. V is TRBV18 and J is TRBJ2-1; 7 bases line up with TRBD2. Germline CDR1 reads KGHSH; CDR2 reads LQKENI. The CDR3 spans 15 residues. The V segment lost 7 bases and the J segment 4 bases; nucleotides outside the gene matches: 10. The chain's CDR3 is CASYKRDGSYNEQFF. In nucleotides, the CDR3 is TGTGCCAGCTACAAGCGGGACGGATCATACAATGAGCAGTTCTTC.

In this sample, this clonotype turned up many times. This chain joins TRBV7-2 and TRBJ1-4; a weak D match, TRBD1 (6 bases). Between the trimmed V and J ends, which lost 7 bases and 7 bases, there was a span of 13 bases. CDR1 is SGHTA, CDR2 FQGNSA, per germline. The CDR3 length is 13 residues. CDR3 bases: TGTGCCAGCACCGTTGGGGGCGGTGAAAAACTGTTTTTT. Its translation: CASTVGGGEKLFF.

V is TRBV14 and J is TRBJ1-1; D remains ambiguous. There are 13 residues in the CDR3. V lost 4 bases and J lost 4, with 10 bases in between. CDR1 is SGHDN and CDR2 is FVKESK in the germline V gene. CDR3 nucleotide sequence: TGTGCCAGCAGCCCGTCGCAGTTCACTGAAGCTTTCTTT. Translated, it gives CASSPSQFTEAFF.

This chain links TRBV3-1 with TRBJ1-2; D ambiguous. Trimming removed 0 bases at V and 4 bases at J, with 12 bases between. CDR3 size: 15 residues. Germline values: CDR1 LGHDT, CDR2 YNNKEL (reference sequence). The CDR3 sequence is CASSQDTRGTYGYTF. For the CDR3, the DNA is TGTGCCAGCAGCCAAGATACCCGGGGTACCTATGGCTACACCTTC.

This clonotype is a singleton in its sample. The J gene is TRBJ1-2, the V gene TRBV7-6; no firm D call. The germline V gene encodes CDR1 SGHVS and CDR2 FNYEAQ. The CDR3 extends over 14 amino acids. V lost 1 base, J lost 5 bases, and 11 bases lay in between. CDR3 DNA: TGTGCCAGCAGCTTAGATCCCGCACGGTATGGCTACACCTTC. It is translated as CASSLDPARYGYTF.

V is TRBV19 and J is TRBJ2-2; TRBD1 or TRBD2 may be the D gene (5 bases each). The CDR3 contains 14 residues. Germline-derived CDR1 and CDR2 are LNHDA and SQIVND (reference sequence). Trimming removed 7 bases from V and 6 bases from J, with 15 bases in between. The CDR3 protein is CASMEQGAAGELFF. CDR3 sequence (DNA): TGTGCCAGTATGGAGCAGGGAGCAGCCGGGGAGCTGTTTTTT.

The chain carries TRBV20-1 and TRBJ2-1; 9 nucleotides match TRBD1. The CDR3 is 15 amino acids. Germline assignment: CDR1 DFQATT and CDR2 SNEGSKA (reference sequence). The V segment lost 3 bases and the J segment 2 bases; nucleotides outside the gene matches: 5. CDR3 sequence reads: CSASGGTGTYNEQFF. CDR3 DNA: TGCAGTGCTAGTGGGGGGACAGGGACCTACAATGAGCAGTTCTTC.

Of note for this clonotype: The junction departs from the called germline gene at one end, perhaps through a read error. This chain links TRBV4-1 with TRBJ1-6; 8 bases map to TRBD1. The CDR3 totals 18 residues. From germline, CDR1 is MGHRA and CDR2 YSYEKL. The CDR3 loop is CASSQEVLDRGHNSPLHF. The CDR3 DNA follows: TGTGCCAGCAGCCAAGAGGTCCTAGACAGGGGCCATAATTCACCCCTCCACTTT.

The genes are TRBV7-9 and TRBJ2-2; D ambiguous. This CDR3 is built from 14 residues. CDR1 is SEHNR, CDR2 FQNEAQ, per germline (reference sequence). V was clipped by 5 bases and J by 3 bases, with 10 bases between them. CDR3 nucleotides: TGTGCCAGCAGCCCTTACTTGTACACCGGGGAGCTGTTTTTT. Its translation: CASSPYLYTGELFF.

The chain combines TRBV14 with TRBJ2-5; weak D call: TRBD1 (6 bases). The CDR3 has 13 residues. Germline CDR1 SGHDN, CDR2 FVKESK. Trimming pared 1 base from V and 5 bases from J, leaving 8 bases between. In DNA, the CDR3 is TGTGCCAGCAGCCAAGGGGACATGGAGACCCAGTACTTC. Translation: CASSQGDMETQYF.

This clonotype was detected a few times. The chain couples TRBV7-9 to TRBJ2-7, with 10 nucleotides matching TRBD1. J gave up 1 base and V 5 bases, and 11 bases lay outside the gene matches. CDR1 is SEHNR and CDR2 is FQNEAQ in the germline V gene (reference sequence). The length of the CDR3 is 17 residues. This chain's CDR3 is CASSTQGGQGPSYEQYF. The CDR3 DNA sequence: TGTGCCAGCAGCACTCAAGGGGGACAGGGGCCTTCCTACGAGCAGTACTTC.

This clonotype was seen a handful of times. The chain recombines TRBV5-5 with TRBJ2-3, with D perhaps TRBD1 (5 bases). Germline loops: CDR1 SGHKS, CDR2 YYEKEE (reference sequence). Trimming left V 1 base short and J 6 bases short, with 12 bases between. The CDR3 is 14 residues long. The CDR3 here is CASSLIHKGDTQYF. The CDR3 DNA is TGTGCCAGCAGCTTGATTCATAAGGGGGATACGCAGTATTTT. The full variable domain, in which reference TRBV5-5 and TRBJ2-3 provide the parts outside the CDR3, is DAGVTQSPTHLIKTRGQQVTLRCSPISGHKSVSWYQQVLGQGPQFIFQYYEKEERGRGNFPDRFSARQFPNYSSELNVNALLLGDSALYLCASSLIHKGDTQYFGPGTRLTVL.

V and J are TRBV7-2 and TRBJ2-1; perhaps TRBD2 as D (5 bases). Between the trimmed V and J ends, which lost 3 bases and 5 bases, there was a span of 17 bases. CDR1 and CDR2 from the germline V gene are SGHTA and FQGNSA. The CDR3 contains 16 residues. CDR3 sequence reads: CASSFLAVARHNEQFF. CDR3 nucleotides: TGTGCCAGCAGCTTTCTTGCCGTAGCGCGTCACAATGAGCAGTTCTTC. Full variable domain (rest looked up from reference TRBV7-2 and TRBJ2-1): GAGVSQSPSNKVTEKGKDVELRCDPISGHTALYWYRQSLGQGLEFLIYFQGNSAPDKSGLPSDRFSAERTGGSVSTLTIQRTQQEDSAVYLCASSFLAVARHNEQFFGPGTRLTVL.

The chain recombines TRBV12-3 or TRBV12-4 with TRBJ1-6, with D perhaps TRBD1 (6 bases). The V gene lost 4 bases and the J gene lost 6 bases, with 10 bases spanning the gap. The CDR3 runs 14 residues. In nucleotides, the CDR3 is TGTGCCAGCAGTTCCCAGGGGTTTAATTCACCCCTCCACTTT. This codes for CASSSQGFNSPLHF.